This T cell receptor beta chain was observed in a study of blood T cell repertoires in COVID-19. Study as a whole: Samples of COVID-19 (acute and convalescent) were obtained from the United States, Italy and Spain.

This CDR3 has 17 residues. Germline loops: CDR1 MNHNY, CDR2 SVGAGI (reference sequence). V lost 5 bases and J lost 2; bases outside the gene matches: 13. Some clones are missing from TCRdb's copy, which holds only in-frame ones; the method was immunoSEQ multiplex PCR. This table holds 90,000 to 150,000 clones, 79% found once. This chain links TRBV6-6 with TRBJ2-7; 9 nucleotides line up with TRBD1. The sequencing sample was made of peripheral blood. The receptor was isolated from a woman older than 75 with acute or convalescent COVID-19. CDR3 in DNA: TGTGCCAGCAGTCTTAATATAGCCGGGACAGGGACCTACGAGCAGTACTTC. This encodes CASSLNIAGTGTYEQYF.